The clone carrying this T cell receptor beta chain was found a few times. Its specificity is not known. Time point defined: persistent/refractory GD, antithyroid drugs over 5 years with positive TRAb. After RNA was extracted from PBMCs, the TCR library was made from it. The sample is drawn from a study of regulatory T cells in long-lasting Graves disease. In building TCR beta libraries, iRepertoire HTBI primers were used together with Arm-PCR of CDR3 regions. TCRdb re-analysed the multiplex PCR reads in MiXCR, keeping a single row per CDR3 protein. The sample holds some 370,000 distinct CDR3 sequences, under 25% seen once. V dropped 5 bases and J dropped 6 bases, with 19 bases sitting between them. The CDR3 is 15 residues long. Germline V CDR1 and CDR2: SEHNR, FQNEAQ (reference sequence). The study's findings and limits: Persistent disease favored TRBV28, TRBJ1-2 and TRBJ2-5.

Specimen: peripheral blood mononuclear cells (PBMCs), collected when the disease was refractory, from a patient treated with antithyroid drugs. The chain couples TRBV7-9 to TRBJ1-2; tentatively, D is TRBD1 (5 bases). The receptor's source is a female donor with Graves disease. CDR3 amino acids: CASSVAASRVDGYTF. CDR3 bases: TGTGCCAGCAGCGTCGCGGCGAGCAGGGTGGATGGCTACACCTTC.